These 32 T cell receptor beta chains share one sample of origin, sequenced in a study of cytomegalovirus exposure and HLA in healthy donors. Amplification used 60 Vbeta primers and 13 Jbeta primers. Profiling relied on immunoSEQ multiplex PCR, and the TCRdb table lists in-frame clones only, not all of them. The repertoire consists of over 200,000 clones, with 85% to 90% occurring once and the leading ten covering 1% to 1.5%. Sequenced material: PBMCs. The receptors originated from a human donor in good health.

The chain links TRBV11-3 to TRBJ1-5; D might be TRBD1 (5 bases). The CDR3 covers 15 residues. CDR1 and CDR2 from the germline V gene are SGHNT and YENEEA. V lost 2 bases and J lost 0, with 8 bases in between. The CDR3 DNA reads TGTGCCAGCAGCTTAATACAGGTTAGCAATCAGCCCCAGCATTTT. Translating it yields CASSLIQVSNQPQHF. Full variable domain (rest looked up from reference TRBV11-3 and TRBJ1-5): EAGVVQSPRYKIIEKKQPVAFWCNPISGHNTLYWYLQNLGQGPELLIRYENEEAVDDSQLPKDRFSAERLKGVDSTLKIQPAELGDSAVYLCASSLIQVSNQPQHFGDGTRLSIL.

The chain employs TRBV19 and TRBJ1-5; tentatively, D is TRBD1 (6 bases). V lost 0 bases and J 3 bases, leaving 9 bases between the germline ends. This CDR3 region has 15 residues. CDR1 is LNHDA and CDR2 is SQIVND in the germline V gene (reference sequence). The CDR3 DNA follows: TGTGCCAGTAGTATAGACCGACAGGACAATCAGCCCCAGCATTTT. Its protein product is CASSIDRQDNQPQHF.

V usage is TRBV19 and J usage is TRBJ2-2, with 8 bases lining up with TRBD2. This CDR3 is built from 15 residues. The ends lost 7 bases at V and 6 bases at J; junction bases unmatched: 10. Germline V gene lookup returns CDR1 LNHDA and CDR2 SQIVND (reference sequence). In DNA form, the CDR3 reads TGTGCCAGTATGTTCCCCTACGGGAGGGCCGGGGAGCTGTTTTTT. Protein: CASMFPYGRAGELFF.

The chain recombines TRBV11-2 with TRBJ2-7; maybe TRBD2 (6 bases). There are 15 residues in the CDR3. V was clipped by 5 bases and J by 0 bases, with 14 bases between them. Germline-derived CDR1 and CDR2 are SGHAT and FQNNGV. For the CDR3, the DNA is TGTGCCAGCAGCCCTGAGGGCGGGGACTCCTACGAGCAGTACTTC. Protein: CASSPEGGDSYEQYF.

This chain joins TRBV6-5 and TRBJ1-3; no clear D. The CDR3 runs to 16 residues. V lost 2 bases, J lost 0 bases, and 11 bases lay in between. Looked up from germline, CDR1 is MNHEY and CDR2 is SVGAGI. In DNA, the CDR3 is TGTGCCAGCAGTTACCGTGGGAGGATCTCTGGAAACACCATATATTTT. This gives the protein CASSYRGRISGNTIYF.

The V gene is TRBV27, the J gene TRBJ2-7, with a possible D match to TRBD1 (5 bases). Per germline, CDR1 MNHEY and CDR2 SMNVEV (reference sequence). V lost 6 bases to trimming and J lost 0 bases, with 12 bases between them. This CDR3 comprises 14 residues. The CDR3 spells CASRPMTASYEQYF. The CDR3 DNA sequence: TGTGCCAGCAGACCGATGACAGCCTCCTACGAGCAGTACTTC.

This chain joins TRBV6-5 and TRBJ1-1; D not certain. The CDR3 runs to 15 residues. Looked up from germline, CDR1 is MNHEY and CDR2 is SVGAGI. Trimming cost V 0 bases and J 0 bases, with 8 bases left between them. The CDR3 loop is CASSYSYEVNTEAFF. The CDR3 DNA reads as TGTGCCAGCAGTTACTCGTACGAGGTGAACACTGAAGCTTTCTTT.

This sequence joins TRBV10-1 and TRBJ2-3, with a weak D call TRBD2 (5 bases). CDR1 is WNHNN and CDR2 is SYGVQD in the germline V gene (reference sequence). With 4 bases removed from V and 0 bases from J, the gap between germline ends came to 8 bases. The CDR3 totals 14 residues. This CDR3 is CASSVRGSTDTQYF. The CDR3 DNA follows: TGCGCCAGCAGTGTAAGAGGGAGCACAGATACGCAGTATTTT.

The rearrangement uses TRBV5-8 and TRBJ2-7, with D possibly being TRBD2 (6 bases). Germline values: CDR1 SGHTS, CDR2 YDEGEE. The CDR3 extends over 14 amino acids. V dropped 2 bases and J dropped 4 bases, with 13 bases sitting between them. CDR3 sequence: CASSFGGTSYEQYF. In DNA, the CDR3 is TGTGCCAGCAGCTTCGGGGGAACGTCGTACGAGCAGTACTTC.

The CDR3 bases are TGTGCCAGCAGCGAACTAGCGGGAGTACACGAGCAGTACTTC. This gives the protein CASSELAGVHEQYF. This chain links TRBV7-3 with TRBJ2-5; 11 nucleotides line up with TRBD2. The J call may not be correct, given that the DNA end is closer to TRBJ2-7. Germline V gene data show CDR1 as SGHTA and CDR2 as FQGTGA. CDR3 size: 14 residues.

The V gene is TRBV6-6, the J gene TRBJ2-3; unclear D gene. Trimming removed 2 bases at V and 3 bases at J, with 9 bases between. This CDR3 comprises 14 residues. CDR1 MNHNY and CDR2 SVGAGI come from the germline V gene (reference sequence). The CDR3 sequence is CASSYLVWTDTQYF. Here the CDR3 DNA reads TGTGCCAGCAGTTACCTAGTATGGACAGATACGCAGTATTTT.

The V and J genes are TRBV6-5 and TRBJ1-1, with D hard to call. The CDR3 runs to 11 residues. In germline, CDR1 is MNHEY, CDR2 SVGAGI. The V and J ends lost 7 bases and 5 bases respectively, with 8 bases between them. CDR3 in amino acids: CASTSFTEAFF. CDR3 coding DNA: TGTGCCAGCACCTCCTTTACTGAAGCTTTCTTT.

The chain employs TRBV2 and TRBJ2-2; 11 nucleotides match TRBD2. The V gene end was trimmed by 2 bases and the J gene end by 5 bases; junction bases not matched to a gene: 4. Germline values: CDR1 SNHLY, CDR2 FYNNEI. The CDR3 sequence is 16 residues long. In DNA form, the CDR3 reads TGTGCCAGCAGTGAAACTGTAGCGGGAGGGACCGGGGAGCTGTTTTTT. It translates to CASSETVAGGTGELFF.

As for this clone: Its ends do not fully match the called genes, so a read error is possible. The chain uses TRBV7-9 and TRBJ2-7; D is ambiguous. Germline CDR1 is SEHNR and CDR2 is FQNEAQ (reference sequence). The CDR3 consists of 11 residues. The CDR3 here is CSSSFGYEQYF. CDR3 DNA: TGTTCCAGCAGCTTCGGCTACGAGCAGTACTTC.

J is TRBJ2-1 and V is TRBV9; TRBD2 is a possible D gene (6 bases). The CDR3 extends over 14 amino acids. The germline gives CDR1 SGDLS, CDR2 YYNGEE. Trimming took 3 bases from V and 5 from J, leaving 12 bases between them. The chain's CDR3 is CASSAGTQHNEQFF. The CDR3 nucleotides read TGTGCCAGCAGCGCCGGGACTCAGCACAATGAGCAGTTCTTC.

The chain recombines TRBV9 with TRBJ2-1, with 8 bases that match TRBD2. After removal of 0 bases from V and 2 bases from J, the junction contained 1 base not matched to a gene. The CDR3 covers 15 residues. Germline assignment: CDR1 SGDLS and CDR2 YYNGEE. The CDR3 here is CASSVDSGAYNEQFF. Here the CDR3 DNA reads TGTGCCAGCAGCGTAGATAGCGGGGCCTACAATGAGCAGTTCTTC.

V usage is TRBV18 and J usage is TRBJ2-7; tentative D call: TRBD1 (6 bases). This CDR3 has 15 residues. Germline-derived CDR1 and CDR2 are KGHSH and LQKENI. The germline V and J ends were trimmed by 2 bases and 2 bases, with 13 bases remaining between them. This CDR3 is CASSPWAGEAYEQYF. As DNA, the CDR3 is TGTGCCAGCTCACCATGGGCAGGGGAAGCCTACGAGCAGTACTTC.

This rearrangement joins TRBV27 to TRBJ1-4; 7 bases are shared with TRBD1. V was clipped by 3 bases and J by 0 bases; unmatched bases: 13. The length of the CDR3 is 19 residues. Germline assignment: CDR1 MNHEY and CDR2 SMNVEV (reference sequence). For the CDR3, the DNA is TGTGCCAGCAGTTTCAGTGGGACAGAGCCGTTAGCAACTAATGAAAAACTGTTTTTT. This encodes CASSFSGTEPLATNEKLFF. The variable domain in full, completed from reference TRBV27 and TRBJ1-4, reads EAQVTQNPRYLITVTGKKLTVTCSQNMNHEYMSWYRQDPGLGLRQIYYSMNVEVTDKGDVPEGYKVSRKEKRNFPLILESPSPNQTSLYFCASSFSGTEPLATNEKLFFGSGTQLSVL.

CDR3 coding DNA: TGTGCCAGCAGTGAAGACTTGAATGTGGAGACCCAGTACTTC. Its translation is CASSEDLNVETQYF. The V and J genes are TRBV2 and TRBJ2-5; no clear D. Trimming removed 1 base from V and 5 bases from J, with 11 bases in between. Germline assignment: CDR1 SNHLY and CDR2 FYNNEI. This CDR3 has 14 residues.

A single count supports this clone. The rearrangement links TRBV6-1 to TRBJ1-4; D unclear. V was clipped by 2 bases and J by 0 bases, with 7 bases between them. Germline CDR1 is MNHNS and CDR2 is SASEGT. The CDR3 has 15 residues. The CDR3 is CASSEQIATNEKLFF. For the CDR3, the DNA is TGTGCCAGCAGTGAACAGATTGCAACTAATGAAAAACTGTTTTTT.

The V gene is TRBV6-5, the J gene TRBJ2-2; TRBD2 aligns across 13 bases. Germline values: CDR1 MNHEY, CDR2 SVGAGI. J gave up 2 bases and V 10 bases, and 4 bases lay outside the gene matches. The CDR3 spans 15 residues. The CDR3 nucleotides read TGTGCCACCCGGACTAGCGGGAGAAACACCGGGGAGCTGTTTTTT. Its protein is CATRTSGRNTGELFF.

This clone was seen only a few times. The chain recombines TRBV6-5 with TRBJ2-7; 10 bases line up with TRBD2. After removal of 6 bases from V and 4 bases from J, the junction contained 9 bases not matched to a gene. CDR1 and CDR2 (germline): MNHEY, SVGAGI. This CDR3 has 15 amino acids. CDR3 nucleotide sequence: TGTGCCAGCAGACCCCTAGCGGGAGATCTTTACGAGCAGTACTTC. It codes for CASRPLAGDLYEQYF.

The sample holds one count of this clone. This sequence joins TRBV10-3 and TRBJ1-1; tentative D call: TRBD1 (5 bases). CDR3 length: 12 amino acids. Per the germline V gene, CDR1 is ENHRY and CDR2 is SYGVKD. The germline V and J ends were trimmed by 8 bases and 7 bases, with 14 bases remaining between them. Here the CDR3 DNA reads TGTGCCATCCGACAGTCCGGGGGTGAAGCTTTCTTT. This sequence encodes CAIRQSGGEAFF.

This clone was seen only a few times. This chain connects TRBV4-1 to TRBJ2-5, with D uncertain. Per germline, CDR1 MGHRA and CDR2 YSYEKL. The CDR3 is 13 amino acids. Trimming removed 1 base at V and 2 bases at J, with 5 bases between. CDR3 bases: TGCGCCAGCAGCCAAGGGCAACAAGAGACCCAGTACTTC. Encoded protein: CASSQGQQETQYF.

This clone was seen just once. This sequence joins TRBV5-6 and TRBJ2-7, with 9 bases that match TRBD2. Germline lookup yields CDR1 SGHDT and CDR2 YYEEEE. After removal of 2 bases from V and 3 bases from J, the junction contained 6 bases not matched to a gene. The CDR3 sequence is 15 residues long. This CDR3 is CASSFEREVLYEQYF. CDR3 nucleotides: TGTGCCAGCAGCTTCGAGCGGGAGGTCCTCTACGAGCAGTACTTC.

This chain connects TRBV5-1 to TRBJ2-3; TRBD2 aligns across 8 bases. With 1 base clipped from V and 2 bases from J, the junction kept 6 bases outside the gene matches. Germline-derived CDR1 and CDR2 are SGHRS and YFSETQ. This CDR3 contains 16 residues. CDR3 sequence (DNA): TGCGCCAGCAGCTTGATGTCCGGGAGGGCCACAGATACGCAGTATTTT. Protein: CASSLMSGRATDTQYF. Full variable domain (missing parts from reference TRBV5-1 and TRBJ2-3): KAGVTQTPRYLIKTRGQQVTLSCSPISGHRSVSWYQQTPGQGLQFLFEYFSETQRNKGNFPGRFSGRQFSNSRSEMNVSTLELGDSALYLCASSLMSGRATDTQYFGPGTRLTVL.

V gene TRBV7-3 combines with J gene TRBJ2-3; possible D gene TRBD2, 6 bases. Germline CDR1 reads SGHTA; CDR2 reads FQGTGA. This CDR3 has 15 amino acids. The ends were cut back, 0 bases at V and 0 bases at J, with 7 bases in the middle. The CDR3 region is CASSLTLASTDTQYF. The CDR3 DNA sequence: TGTGCCAGCAGCTTAACACTAGCTAGCACAGATACGCAGTATTTT. The entire variable domain, with the rest obtained from reference TRBV7-3 and TRBJ2-3, is as follows: GAGVSQTPSNKVTEKGKYVELRCDPISGHTALYWYRQSLGQGPEFLIYFQGTGAADDSGLPNDRFFAVRPEGSVSTLKIQRTERGDSAVYLCASSLTLASTDTQYFGPGTRLTVL.

This rearrangement joins TRBV5-4 to TRBJ1-2; D perhaps matches TRBD1 (5 bases). This CDR3 has 14 residues. Between the trimmed V and J ends, which lost 5 bases and 6 bases, there was a span of 17 bases. CDR1 SGHNT and CDR2 YYREEE come from the germline V gene (reference sequence). The CDR3 sequence: CASREKGMGNGYTF. CDR3 DNA: TGTGCCAGCAGAGAAAAGGGGATGGGGAATGGCTACACCTTC.

This clone was seen just once. The chain couples TRBV25-1 to TRBJ2-1; 7 bases agree with TRBD2. The CDR3 loop spans 14 amino acids. CDR1 and CDR2 from the germline V gene are MGHDK and SYGVNS. The trim removed 8 bases at V and 7 bases at J, leaving 11 bases unmatched. The CDR3, as DNA: TGTGCCAGCCTTACGCAGCGGGGTTGGAATGAGCAGTTCTTC. Its translation is CASLTQRGWNEQFF. The entire variable domain, with the rest obtained from reference TRBV25-1 and TRBJ2-1, is as follows: EADIYQTPRYLVIGTGKKITLECSQTMGHDKMYWYQQDPGMELHLIHYSYGVNSTEKGDLSSESTVSRIRTEHFPLTLESARPSHTSQYLCASLTQRGWNEQFFGPGTRLTVL.

The rearrangement links TRBV19 to TRBJ2-7; 10 nucleotides line up with TRBD2. V gave up 5 bases and J gave up 2 bases; unmatched junction bases: 6. The germline V gene encodes CDR1 LNHDA and CDR2 SQIVND (reference sequence). There are 15 residues in the CDR3. The CDR3 sequence is CASSPGLAATYEQYF. In DNA, the CDR3 is TGTGCCAGTAGTCCTGGACTAGCGGCAACCTACGAGCAGTACTTC.

The rearrangement joins TRBV19 to TRBJ1-2; 10 nucleotides align to TRBD1. CDR1 is LNHDA and CDR2 is SQIVND in the germline V gene (reference sequence). V dropped 6 bases and J dropped 8; count of bases not matched to a gene: 18. CDR3 length: 17 residues. For the CDR3, the DNA is TGTGCCAGTAGGCCCGGGACAGGGGACCCTCTTTGGCGCGGCTACACCTTC. Its translation is CASRPGTGDPLWRGYTF.

J is TRBJ2-6 and V is TRBV10-3; D is ambiguous. CDR1 is ENHRY, CDR2 SYGVKD, per germline. V shed 4 bases and J shed 4 bases, with 20 bases lying between them. The CDR3 contains 18 residues. The CDR3 sequence is CAISGSQAPTWGANVLTF. The CDR3 DNA reads TGTGCCATCAGTGGCTCGCAGGCTCCCACCTGGGGGGCCAACGTCCTGACTTTC.